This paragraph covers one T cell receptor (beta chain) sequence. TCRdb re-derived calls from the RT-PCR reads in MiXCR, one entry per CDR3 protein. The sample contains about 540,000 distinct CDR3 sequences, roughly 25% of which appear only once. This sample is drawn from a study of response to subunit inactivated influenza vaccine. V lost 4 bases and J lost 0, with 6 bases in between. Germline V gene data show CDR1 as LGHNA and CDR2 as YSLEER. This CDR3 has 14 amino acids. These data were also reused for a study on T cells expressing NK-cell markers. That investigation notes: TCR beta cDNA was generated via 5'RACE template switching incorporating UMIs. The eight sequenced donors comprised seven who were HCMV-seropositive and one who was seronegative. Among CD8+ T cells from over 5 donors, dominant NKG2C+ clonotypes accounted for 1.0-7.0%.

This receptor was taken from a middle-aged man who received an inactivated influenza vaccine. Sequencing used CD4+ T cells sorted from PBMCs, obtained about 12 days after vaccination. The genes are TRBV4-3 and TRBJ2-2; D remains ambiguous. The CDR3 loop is CASSRLSNTGELFF. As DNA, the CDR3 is TGCGCCAGCAGCCGTCTTTCGAACACCGGGGAGCTGTTTTTT.